This T cell receptor beta chain was observed in a study of human T cells and chemical hapten exposure. Regarding the study as a whole: The immune response of these alopecia patients might not match healthy individuals'.

Documented time point: patch test 1, 2 weeks after DPC sensitization. Treatment meaning: therapeutic diphenylcyclopropenone sensitization with weekly scalp DPC. Alopecia patients between 18 and 70 years old and suitable for DPC were used as donors. Extraction yielded total RNA from whole blood (unfractionated). The CDR3 is 15 residues long. Germline V gene lookup returns CDR1 MNHEY and CDR2 SMNVEV (reference sequence). V gave up 6 bases and J gave up 1 base; unmatched junction bases: 5. To note about this clonotype: Its matching antigen is unknown.

A single record per CDR3 protein comes from TCRdb applying MiXCR to the RACE reads. The sample consists of approximately 340,000 distinct CDR3 sequences, around 6.9% of them appearing once. This TCR was sampled from a woman aged 18-35 years with alopecia areata. Some clones in this sample may be carry-over from other donors' samples. The chain is built from TRBV27 and TRBJ1-5; 8 bases agree with TRBD1. This specimen consisted of whole blood, obtained in connection with sensitization to the hapten diphenylcyclopropenone (DPC). The DNA for the CDR3 is TGTGCCAGCAGGCCTGGACAGGGCAGCAATCAGCCCCAGCATTTT. Its protein is CASRPGQGSNQPQHF.